These T cell receptor beta chains were read from a single sample in a study of T cell responses to AZD1222 COVID-19 vaccine. Clones were read by immunoSEQ multiplex PCR, and TCRdb kept only the in-frame ones, dropping some. The data hold 100,000 to 150,000 clones, with around 90% observed a single time. Sequenced material: peripheral blood, taken on day 0 of AZD1222 vaccination. Receptor source: an adult in good health. Both conserved end residues are part of each CDR3. D genes are given only for firm matches. Part of the rows lack a size; the others show once, few, many or a class for expanded clones.

j_gene,abundance,v_gene,d_gene,CDR3nt,CDR3aa
TRBJ2-1,few,TRBV4-2,TRBD2,TGTGCCAGCAGCCAAGATTGGGCTAGCGGGTACAATGAGCAGTTCTTC,CASSQDWASGYNEQFF
TRBJ1-2,NA,TRBV5-1,TRBD1,TGCGCCAGCAGCACGACAGGGGGCGCGGATGGCTACACCTTC,CASSTTGGADGYTF
TRBJ2-4,NA,TRBV9,NA,TGTGCCAGCAGTGACGGTTTGGAGAACATTCAGTACTTC,CASSDGLENIQYF
TRBJ1-3,NA,TRBV10-3,NA,TGTGCCATCAGCACGCCGGGAAGAGGGGAGAACACCATATATTTT,CAISTPGRGENTIYF
TRBJ1-3,NA,TRBV29-1,NA,TGCAGCGTTGACCCAGGGGACGCTGGAAACACCATATATTTT,CSVDPGDAGNTIYF
TRBJ2-7,NA,TRBV27,NA,TGTGCCAGCAGCGAAGATACTTCCTACGAGCAGTACTTC,CASSEDTSYEQYF
TRBJ2-1,once,TRBV9,TRBD2,TGTGCCAGCAGGGAACTAGCGGGGGAAGAGCAGTTCTTC,CASRELAGEEQFF
TRBJ1-4,once,TRBV19,NA,TGTGCCAGTAGTATCGACGGGGACGCAACTAATGAAAAACTGTTTTTT,CASSIDGDATNEKLFF
TRBJ2-5,NA,TRBV9,NA,TGTGCCAGCAGCGTAGTAGGAAATCCCCAAGAGACCCAGTACTTC,CASSVVGNPQETQYF
TRBJ2-7,NA,TRBV9,NA,TGTGCCAGCAGCGTAGATAATGGGCGCTCACCCTACTCCTACGAGCAGTACTTC,CASSVDNGRSPYSYEQYF
TRBJ1-5,NA,TRBV6-5,NA,TGTGCCAGTACCCTAAACAGGCCGACGGCTCAGCCCCAGCATTTT,CASTLNRPTAQPQHF
TRBJ2-2,NA,TRBV29-1,NA,TGCAGCGTCCTAAGGGGTTCGGTAGACACCGGGGAGCTGTTTTTT,CSVLRGSVDTGELFF
TRBJ1-1,NA,TRBV6-5,NA,TGTGCCAGCAGTTACTCGAATTGGGCAAATGAAGCTTTCTTT,CASSYSNWANEAFF
TRBJ1-2,once,TRBV25-1,NA,TGTGCCAGCAGTGGACAGGTCCGGGGCTACACCTTC,CASSGQVRGYTF
TRBJ2-7,NA,TRBV7-8,TRBD1,TGTGCCAGCAGCTCTTACTATGGGACAGGGGGGAGCGAGCAGTACTTC,CASSSYYGTGGSEQYF
TRBJ2-1,NA,TRBV7-3,TRBD2,TGTGCCAGCAGCCTCGGGACTAGCGGCTACAATGAGCAGTTCTTC,CASSLGTSGYNEQFF
TRBJ2-3,NA,TRBV3-1/TRBV3-2,NA,TGTGCCAGCAGCCAACTCCTACTAAGAAAGCGTAGGGGACACACAGATACGCAGTATTTT,CASSQLLLRKRRGHTDTQYF
TRBJ1-2,NA,TRBV7-8,NA,TGTGCCAGCAGCTTAGAGCCACCTTTGGGGGCGAGGATCGGCTACACCTTC,CASSLEPPLGARIGYTF
TRBJ1-2,NA,TRBV19,NA,TGTGCCAGTAGTATAGAATACGGGAACTATGGCTACACCTTC,CASSIEYGNYGYTF
TRBJ1-2,NA,TRBV7-2,TRBD1,TGTGCCAGCAGCTCGTCAGGGGGACAAGCCTACACCTTC,CASSSSGGQAYTF